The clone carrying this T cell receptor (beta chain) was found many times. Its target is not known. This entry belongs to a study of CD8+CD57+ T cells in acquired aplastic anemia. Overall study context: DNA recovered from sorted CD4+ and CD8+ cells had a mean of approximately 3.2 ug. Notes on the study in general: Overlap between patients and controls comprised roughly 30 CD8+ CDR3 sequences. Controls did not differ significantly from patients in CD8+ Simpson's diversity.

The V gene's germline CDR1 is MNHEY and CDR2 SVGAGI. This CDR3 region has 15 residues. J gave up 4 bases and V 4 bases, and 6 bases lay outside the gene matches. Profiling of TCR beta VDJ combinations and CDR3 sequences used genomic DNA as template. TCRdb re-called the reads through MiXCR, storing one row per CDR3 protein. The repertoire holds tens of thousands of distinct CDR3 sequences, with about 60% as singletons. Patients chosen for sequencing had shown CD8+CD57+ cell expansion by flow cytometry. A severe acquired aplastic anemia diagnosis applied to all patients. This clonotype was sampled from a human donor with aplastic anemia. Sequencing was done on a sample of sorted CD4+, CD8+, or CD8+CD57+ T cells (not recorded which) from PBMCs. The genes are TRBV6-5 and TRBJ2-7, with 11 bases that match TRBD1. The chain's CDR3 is CASSFDGTGGYEQYF. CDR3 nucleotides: TGTGCCAGCAGTTTCGATGGGACAGGGGGTTACGAGCAGTACTTC.